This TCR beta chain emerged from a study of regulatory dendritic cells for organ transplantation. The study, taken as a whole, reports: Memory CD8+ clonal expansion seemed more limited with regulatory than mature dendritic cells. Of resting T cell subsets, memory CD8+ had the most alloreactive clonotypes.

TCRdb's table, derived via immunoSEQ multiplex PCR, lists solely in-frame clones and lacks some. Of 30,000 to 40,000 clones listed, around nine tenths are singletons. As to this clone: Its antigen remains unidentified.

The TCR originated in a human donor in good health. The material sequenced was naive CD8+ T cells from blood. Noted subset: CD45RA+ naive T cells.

The CDR3 reads CATGLLRPIGQFF. Written as DNA, the CDR3 is TGTGCCACTGGATTGTTACGGCCAATAGGGCAGTTCTTC. The chain links TRBV28 to TRBJ2-1; D is uncertain. CDR3 length: 13 residues. V dropped 10 bases and J dropped 12 bases, with 22 bases sitting between them. Per germline, CDR1 MDHEN and CDR2 SYDVKM.